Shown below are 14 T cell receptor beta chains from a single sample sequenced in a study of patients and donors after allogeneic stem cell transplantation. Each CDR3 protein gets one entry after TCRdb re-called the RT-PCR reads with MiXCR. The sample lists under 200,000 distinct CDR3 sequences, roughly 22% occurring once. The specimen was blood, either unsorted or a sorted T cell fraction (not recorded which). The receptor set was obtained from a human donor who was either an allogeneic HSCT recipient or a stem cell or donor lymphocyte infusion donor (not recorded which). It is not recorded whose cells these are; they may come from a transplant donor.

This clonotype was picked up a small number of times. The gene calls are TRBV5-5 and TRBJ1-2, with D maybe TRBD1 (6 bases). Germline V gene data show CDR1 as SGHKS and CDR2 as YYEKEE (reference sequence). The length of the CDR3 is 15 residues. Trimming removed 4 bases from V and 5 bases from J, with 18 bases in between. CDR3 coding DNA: TGTGCCAGCAGCCATCCCGCCAGGGGTGAATATGGCTACACCTTC. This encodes CASSHPARGEYGYTF.

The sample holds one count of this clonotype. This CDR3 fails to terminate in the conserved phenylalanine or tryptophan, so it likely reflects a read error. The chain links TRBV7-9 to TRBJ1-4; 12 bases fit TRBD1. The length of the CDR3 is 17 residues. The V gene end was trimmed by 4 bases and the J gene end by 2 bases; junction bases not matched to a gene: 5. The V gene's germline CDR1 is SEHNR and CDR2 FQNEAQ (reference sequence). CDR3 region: CASSSPGQGATNEKLFS. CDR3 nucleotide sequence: TGTGCCAGCAGCTCACCGGGACAGGGGGCCACTAATGAAAAACTGTTTTCT.

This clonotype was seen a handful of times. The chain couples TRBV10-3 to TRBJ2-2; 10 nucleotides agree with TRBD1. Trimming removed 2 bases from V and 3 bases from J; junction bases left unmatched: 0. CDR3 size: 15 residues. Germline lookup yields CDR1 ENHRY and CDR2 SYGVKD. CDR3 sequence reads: CAISEGQGDTGELFF. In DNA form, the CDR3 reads TGTGCCATCAGTGAGGGACAGGGGGACACCGGGGAGCTGTTTTTT.

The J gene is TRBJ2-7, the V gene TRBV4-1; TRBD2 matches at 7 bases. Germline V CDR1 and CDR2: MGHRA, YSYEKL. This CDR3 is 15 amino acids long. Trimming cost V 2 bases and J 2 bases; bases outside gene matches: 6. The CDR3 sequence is CASSQTLAETYEQYF. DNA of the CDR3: TGCGCCAGCAGCCAAACGCTAGCGGAGACCTACGAGCAGTACTTC.

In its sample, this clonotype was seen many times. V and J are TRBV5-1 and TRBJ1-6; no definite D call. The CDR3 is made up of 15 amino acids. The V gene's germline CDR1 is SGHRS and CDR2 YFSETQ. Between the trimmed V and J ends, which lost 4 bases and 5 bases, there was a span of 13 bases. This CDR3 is CASSPSVSDNSPLHF. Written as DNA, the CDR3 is TGCGCCAGCAGCCCGTCGGTCAGTGATAATTCACCCCTCCACTTT.

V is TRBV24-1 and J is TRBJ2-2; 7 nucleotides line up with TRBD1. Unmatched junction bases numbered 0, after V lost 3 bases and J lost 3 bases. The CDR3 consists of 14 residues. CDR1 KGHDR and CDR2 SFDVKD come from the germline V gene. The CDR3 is CATSDTGDTGELFF. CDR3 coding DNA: TGTGCCACCAGTGATACAGGGGACACCGGGGAGCTGTTTTTT.

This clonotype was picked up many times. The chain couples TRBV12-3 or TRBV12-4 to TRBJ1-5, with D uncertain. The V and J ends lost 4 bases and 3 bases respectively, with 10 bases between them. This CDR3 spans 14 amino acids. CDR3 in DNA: TGTGCCAGCAGTTCGTCAGCATTCAATCAGCCCCAGCATTTT. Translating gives CASSSSAFNQPQHF.

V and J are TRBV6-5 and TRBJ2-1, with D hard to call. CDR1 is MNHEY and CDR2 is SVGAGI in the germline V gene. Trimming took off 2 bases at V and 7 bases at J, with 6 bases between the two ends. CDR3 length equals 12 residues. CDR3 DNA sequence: TGTGCCAGCAGTTACACCGGGAATGAGCAGTTCTTC. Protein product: CASSYTGNEQFF.

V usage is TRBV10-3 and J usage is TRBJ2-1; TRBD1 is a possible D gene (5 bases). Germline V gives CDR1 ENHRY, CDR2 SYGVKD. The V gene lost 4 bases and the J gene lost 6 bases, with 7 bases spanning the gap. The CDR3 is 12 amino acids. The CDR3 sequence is CAISAQGNEQFF. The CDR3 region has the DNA TGTGCCATCAGTGCTCAGGGCAATGAGCAGTTCTTC.

The CDR3 loop is CASSLLIDHNEQFF. The CDR3 region has the DNA TGCGCCAGCAGCTTGCTAATCGACCACAATGAGCAGTTCTTC. The V call is TRBV5-1, the J call TRBJ2-1, with no clear D. The V and J ends lost 1 base and 5 bases respectively, with 10 bases between them. Germline CDR1 is SGHRS and CDR2 is YFSETQ. This CDR3 is built from 14 residues.

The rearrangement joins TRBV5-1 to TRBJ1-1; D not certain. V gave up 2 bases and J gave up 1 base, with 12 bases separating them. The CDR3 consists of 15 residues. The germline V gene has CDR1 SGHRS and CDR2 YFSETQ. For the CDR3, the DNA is TGCGCCAGCAGCTTTGGGTCCAAGAGGAACACTGAAGCTTTCTTT. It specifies CASSFGSKRNTEAFF.

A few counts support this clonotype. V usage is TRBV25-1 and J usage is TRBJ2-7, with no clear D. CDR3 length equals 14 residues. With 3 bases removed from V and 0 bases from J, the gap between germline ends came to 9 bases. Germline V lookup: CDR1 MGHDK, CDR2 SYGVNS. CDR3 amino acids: CASSDGVVSYEQYF. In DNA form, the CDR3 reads TGTGCCAGCAGTGATGGCGTAGTCTCCTACGAGCAGTACTTC.

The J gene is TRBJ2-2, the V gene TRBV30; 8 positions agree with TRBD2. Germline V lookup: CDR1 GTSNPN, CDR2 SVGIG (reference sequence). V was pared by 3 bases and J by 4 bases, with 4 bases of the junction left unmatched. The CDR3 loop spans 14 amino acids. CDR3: CAWRGLAGTGELFF. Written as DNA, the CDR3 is TGTGCCTGGAGAGGACTAGCTGGCACCGGGGAGCTGTTTTTT.

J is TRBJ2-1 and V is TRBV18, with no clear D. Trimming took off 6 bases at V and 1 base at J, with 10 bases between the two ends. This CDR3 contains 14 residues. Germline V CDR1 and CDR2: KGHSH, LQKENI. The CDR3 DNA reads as TGTGCCAGCTCGTTGTTGCGATCCTACAATGAGCAGTTCTTC. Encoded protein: CASSLLRSYNEQFF.